This TCR beta chain stems from a study of blood T cell repertoires in COVID-19. Using immunoSEQ multiplex PCR, the repertoire was profiled, and TCRdb retains in-frame clones only, with some absent. The profile shows about 96,000 clones, about 81% of them singletons. CDR3 length: 16 residues. The V and J ends lost 0 bases and 7 bases respectively, with 16 bases between them. Germline lookup yields CDR1 LNHNV and CDR2 YYDKDF (reference sequence). The source is a woman aged 55-70 years with acute or convalescent COVID-19. The rearrangement links TRBV15 to TRBJ2-1; a weak D match, TRBD1 (5 bases). Material: peripheral blood. The CDR3, as DNA: TGTGCCACCAGCAGAGATCGCCAGGGCCCACGAAATGAGCAGTTCTTC. Protein: CATSRDRQGPRNEQFF.